This T cell receptor beta chain was profiled in a study of beta chain features in type 1 diabetes. On the study more broadly: Age, gender, cell numbers and subset yield matched between patients and controls.

This clone was observed a few times. As yet, its antigen is unknown. Findings and limits, study-wide: All four CD4+ subsets from Type 1 diabetes patients carried moderately but significantly shorter TCRB CDR3s.

Of the isolated RNA, all was reverse transcribed, and so the sequenced material was expressed TCRB transcripts. Generated by immunoSEQ multiplex PCR, the TCRdb table keeps only in-frame clones and is missing some. The sample has 640,000 or so clones, around an eighth seen once. This TCR was sampled from a man aged 18 to 30 with type 1 diabetes. The specimen was naive CD4+ T cells from blood.

The CDR3 spells CASSLGGIDEQYF. In nucleotides, the CDR3 is TGTGCCAGCAGTCTCGGGGGGATTGACGAGCAGTACTTC. The chain carries TRBV25-1 and TRBJ2-7, with 7 bases fitting TRBD2. V was pared by 5 bases and J by 5 bases, with 6 bases of the junction left unmatched. Germline loops: CDR1 MGHDK, CDR2 SYGVNS. The CDR3 runs to 13 residues.